This T cell receptor (beta chain) came from a study of blood T cell repertoires in COVID-19. Study information: PBMCs, B-cell-depleted T cells, or T cells provided the cDNA or gDNA that made up the material.

This CDR3 is 14 amino acids long. The germline gives CDR1 SNHLY, CDR2 FYNNEI. Trimming took 9 bases from V and 6 from J; bases not matched to a gene: 10. The Seattle patients joined while their infection was active and were tracked longitudinally afterward. Methods used by the authors: Amplification of reference gene primers was used by the study to estimate nucleated cell counts. Libraries were prepared by immunoSEQ multiplex PCR; TCRdb keeps only in-frame clonotypes and omits some of them. The V and J calls and clone size are taken from that table; D and trimming were inferred from the DNA. Of 150,000 to 200,000 clones listed, around four fifths are singletons.

The chain carries TRBV2 and TRBJ2-1; 8 bases fit TRBD2. This receptor was identified in a woman aged 70-85 years with COVID-19, enrolled during active disease. Sequenced input: peripheral blood. CDR3 sequence (DNA): TGTGCCAGTTGCCGGGGGGGCCTCGGCAATGAGCAGTTCTTC. This encodes CASCRGGLGNEQFF.